The entry below gives a single T cell receptor (beta chain) sequence along with its context. Naive CD8 populations comprised CD45RO-negative cells positively selected for CCR7, excluding terminally differentiated effector memory CD45RA+ cells. This CDR3 is built from 13 residues. Germline V gives CDR1 SNHLY, CDR2 FYNNEI. The V end was cut by 3 bases, the J end by 5 bases, with 8 bases between. This record comes from a study of shared clonotypes between healthy human individuals. In replicate PCRs of sorted subsets, roughly 200 ng DNA, approximately 30,000 T cell genomes, was used. The repertoire was sequenced with immunoSEQ multiplex PCR; TCRdb's copy has only in-frame clones and lacks some. The sample shows 2 million to 2.5 million clones, about 92% of them seen only once.

Sequencing was done on a sample of naive CD8+ T cells from PBMCs. The clonotype was recovered from a man between 18 and 29 years old in good health. Some clones in this sample may be carry-over from other donors' samples. The chain joins TRBV2 to TRBJ2-1; a possible D gene is TRBD1 (5 bases). The CDR3 loop reads CASSDQTDNEQFF. The CDR3 DNA is TGTGCCAGCAGTGATCAGACAGACAATGAGCAGTTCTTC.